This TCR beta chain was recorded in a study of T-cell reconstitution after alpha-beta-depleted transplantation in children. The CDR3 runs 12 residues. Germline-derived CDR1 and CDR2 are DFQATT and SNEGSKA (reference sequence). The V and J ends lost 4 bases and 1 base respectively, with 7 bases between them. Unique molecular identifiers were used to barcode this TCRbeta library. MiXCR, run by TCRdb on the PCR reads, gives a single entry per CDR3 protein. The sample gives a few hundred thousand distinct CDR3 sequences, 10% to 15% of which show up once; around 2% is in the top ten. Study results and limitations: The main origin of T-cell counts and diversity one year after transplant was newly produced T cells.

The sample holds a few counts of this clonotype. Its target is not known. The TCR originated in a male patient aged 5 to 17 who had a stem cell transplant for acute myeloid leukemia, so the T cells may come from the graft donor. Sequenced material: PBMCs, mostly from graft donor cells, taken 360 days after TCRalphabeta/CD19-depleted stem cell transplant. This chain uses TRBV20-1 with TRBJ1-1; D is unclear. CDR3 in DNA: TGCAGTGCTAAACGGACGAACACTGAAGCTTTCTTT. It specifies CSAKRTNTEAFF.